Presented here are 30 T cell receptor beta chains from one specimen sequenced in a study of T-cell reconstitution after alpha-beta-depleted transplantation in children. This sample's TCRbeta library carried unique molecular identifier barcodes. TCRdb fed the PCR reads into MiXCR, producing one record per CDR3 protein. The sample carries more than 150,000 distinct CDR3 sequences, just over 14% recorded once. The specimen comprised PBMCs from the stem cell graft donor, sampled from the stem cell graft. The receptors here all came from a human donor who donated a stem cell graft to a child with acute lymphoblastic leukemia.

The rearrangement uses TRBV5-6 and TRBJ2-3; D may correspond to TRBD1 or TRBD2 (5 bases each). Deletions cut 3 bases from V and 2 bases from J, with 10 bases between. This CDR3 has 14 residues. The V gene's germline CDR1 is SGHDT and CDR2 YYEEEE. The CDR3 sequence is CASSSEGPTDTQYF. The CDR3, as DNA: TGTGCCAGCAGCTCTGAGGGACCCACAGATACGCAGTATTTT.

The sample holds many counts of this clonotype. The CDR3 loop reads CSALGGEQYF. The CDR3 DNA sequence: TGCAGTGCCCTGGGGGGGGAACAGTACTTC. The chain uses TRBV20-1 and TRBJ2-7; 7 nucleotides line up with TRBD2. This CDR3 has 10 residues. The V segment lost 6 bases and the J segment 10 bases; nucleotides outside the gene matches: 6. In germline, CDR1 is DFQATT, CDR2 SNEGSKA (reference sequence).

This clonotype was seen a few times. The rearrangement joins TRBV20-1 to TRBJ2-4, with TRBD2 matching 12 bases. From germline, CDR1 is DFQATT and CDR2 SNEGSKA (reference sequence). V shed 5 bases, J shed 3 bases, and the junction held 17 bases outside the gene matches. This CDR3 has 19 amino acids. The CDR3 loop reads CSARPRLAGANLVKNIQYF. CDR3 DNA: TGCAGTGCTCGGCCTAGACTAGCGGGAGCGAATTTAGTCAAAAACATTCAGTACTTC.

This clonotype was counted many times. V usage is TRBV10-3 and J usage is TRBJ2-2; the match to TRBD2 covers 8 bases. V trimming: 6 bases; J trimming: 1 base; junction bases outside the gene matches: 1. This CDR3 has 14 amino acids. The germline V gene encodes CDR1 ENHRY and CDR2 SYGVKD. The CDR3 sequence: CAIRLAENTGELFF. The CDR3 nucleotides read TGTGCCATCAGACTAGCGGAGAACACCGGGGAGCTGTTTTTT.

The table lists this clonotype with many counts. The genes are TRBV10-3 and TRBJ1-1; D is unclear. Between the trimmed V and J ends, which lost 0 bases and 8 bases, there was a span of 10 bases. Germline CDR1 is ENHRY and CDR2 is SYGVKD. The CDR3 is 13 residues long. This chain's CDR3 is CAISESGASEAFF. The CDR3 bases are TGTGCCATCAGTGAGTCAGGCGCTTCAGAAGCTTTCTTT.

This clonotype came up many times. This sequence joins TRBV5-6 and TRBJ1-1; D gene ambiguous. V lost 0 bases, J lost 6 bases, and 9 bases lay in between. The CDR3 loop spans 13 amino acids. Germline V gene data show CDR1 as SGHDT and CDR2 as YYEEEE. The CDR3 DNA is TGTGCCAGCAGCTTGGATTTGAGTTCTGAAGCTTTCTTT. Its translation is CASSLDLSSEAFF.

The J gene is TRBJ2-7, the V gene TRBV29-1; D is possibly TRBD2 (5 bases). Germline CDR1 is SQVTM and CDR2 is ANQGSEA. The CDR3 has 12 amino acids. V lost 6 bases to trimming and J lost 7 bases, with 16 bases between them. In DNA form, the CDR3 reads TGCAGCGTAAAACCCGCTACGGGGGAGCAGTACTTC. Residues: CSVKPATGEQYF.

This clonotype was counted only a few times. This chain joins TRBV5-1 and TRBJ2-7, with D tentatively TRBD1 or TRBD2 (5 bases each). CDR3 length: 13 residues. Trimming stripped 5 bases from V and 3 bases from J, with 12 bases between. The V gene's germline CDR1 is SGHRS and CDR2 YFSETQ. The CDR3 DNA reads TGCGCCAGCAGAGACGTGGGGGACTACGAGCAGTACTTC. Protein product: CASRDVGDYEQYF.

This clonotype was recorded many times. This chain joins TRBV10-3 and TRBJ2-7; D may correspond to TRBD1 or TRBD2 (7 bases each). V gave up 7 bases and J gave up 5 bases, with 12 bases separating them. Germline CDR1 ENHRY, CDR2 SYGVKD. The CDR3 is 12 residues long. The DNA for the CDR3 is TGTGCCATCAATCCAGGGGGGGACGAGCAGTACTTC. Residues: CAINPGGDEQYF.

The chain employs TRBV2 and TRBJ1-1, with D hard to call. The CDR3 has 11 amino acids. V dropped 4 bases and J dropped 3 bases, with 3 bases sitting between them. Germline CDR1 is SNHLY and CDR2 is FYNNEI. CDR3 region: CASSGYTEAFF. CDR3 coding DNA: TGTGCCAGCAGTGGGTACACTGAAGCTTTCTTT.

V is TRBV20-1 and J is TRBJ2-1; 7 nucleotides match TRBD2. Germline V gives CDR1 DFQATT, CDR2 SNEGSKA (reference sequence). The CDR3 runs to 15 residues. Unmatched junction bases numbered 6, after V lost 1 base and J lost 3 bases. CDR3 in amino acids: CSARVASGNYNEQFF. CDR3 coding DNA: TGCAGTGCTAGAGTGGCTAGCGGCAACTACAATGAGCAGTTCTTC.

The sample holds many counts of this clonotype. CDR3 loop: CASNLGQGTEAFF. The CDR3 nucleotides are TGTGCCAGCAACCTGGGACAGGGCACTGAAGCTTTCTTT. The genes are TRBV7-9 and TRBJ1-1, with 9 nucleotides matching TRBD1. This CDR3 has 13 amino acids. V lost 7 bases to trimming and J lost 4 bases; unmatched junction nucleotides: 4. Germline V gene lookup returns CDR1 SEHNR and CDR2 FQNEAQ (reference sequence).

This clonotype was detected many times. The chain carries TRBV5-1 and TRBJ2-2; TRBD2 aligns across 10 bases. With V trimmed by 4 bases and J by 5 bases, 5 bases remained unmatched. The CDR3 length is 15 residues. The germline gives CDR1 SGHRS, CDR2 YFSETQ. Here the CDR3 reads CASSSSGRRTGELFF. The CDR3 DNA reads TGCGCCAGCAGCAGTAGCGGGAGGCGGACCGGGGAGCTGTTTTTT.

This clonotype showed up many times. The chain has TRBV13 and TRBJ2-1, with 9 bases matching TRBD1. CDR3 length equals 14 residues. The J segment lost 6 bases and the V segment lost 3 bases, leaving 3 bases of the junction unmatched. Germline V CDR1 and CDR2: PRHDT, FYEKMQ (reference sequence). The CDR3 region has the DNA TGTGCCAGCAGCTTCGGGACAGGGATCAATGAGCAGTTCTTC. It specifies CASSFGTGINEQFF.

At least ten counts were recorded for this clonotype. This sequence joins TRBV5-1 and TRBJ2-3, with D tentatively TRBD2 (5 bases). The length of the CDR3 is 14 residues. Germline loops: CDR1 SGHRS, CDR2 YFSETQ. Trimming cost V 7 bases and J 0 bases, with 12 bases left between them. The CDR3 is CASHSGLSTDTQYF. For the CDR3, the DNA is TGCGCCAGCCACTCAGGACTGAGCACAGATACGCAGTATTTT.

The chain is built from TRBV2 and TRBJ2-3; 15 nucleotides align to TRBD2. The CDR3 extends over 15 amino acids. The germline gives CDR1 SNHLY, CDR2 FYNNEI. Trimming cost V 7 bases and J 5 bases; bases outside gene matches: 4. Here the CDR3 DNA reads TGTGCCAGCAAAGGACTAGCGGGAGGGATAGATACGCAGTATTTT. This sequence encodes CASKGLAGGIDTQYF.

The sample holds many counts of this clonotype. The chain joins TRBV6-5 to TRBJ2-5; D not certain. The CDR3 runs 14 residues. Between the trimmed V and J ends, which lost 5 bases and 5 bases, there was a span of 15 bases. Germline V gives CDR1 MNHEY, CDR2 SVGAGI. CDR3 sequence (DNA): TGTGCCAGCAGTAGCGATTTTGAGACGGAGACCCAGTACTTC. As protein: CASSSDFETETQYF.

This sequence joins TRBV29-1 and TRBJ2-7; 14 nucleotides agree with TRBD2. The ends lost 1 base at V and 6 bases at J; junction bases unmatched: 5. The V gene's germline CDR1 is SQVTM and CDR2 ANQGSEA. The CDR3 spans 15 residues. Here the CDR3 reads CSVEGGLAGEGEQYF. CDR3 nucleotides: TGCAGCGTTGAAGGGGGACTAGCGGGAGAGGGCGAGCAGTACTTC.

This clonotype was counted ten times or more. The V and J genes are TRBV7-2 and TRBJ2-5, with D possibly matching TRBD2 (6 bases). V was trimmed by 1 base and J by 4 bases, leaving 13 bases between them. Germline V lookup: CDR1 SGHTA, CDR2 FQGNSA. The CDR3 totals 15 residues. The CDR3 nucleotides are TGTGCCAGCAGCTTAGTGTATGTGGGAGGAGAGACCCAGTACTTC. Its translation: CASSLVYVGGETQYF. The full variable domain, rest sourced from reference TRBV7-2 and TRBJ2-5, is GAGVSQSPSNKVTEKGKDVELRCDPISGHTALYWYRQSLGQGLEFLIYFQGNSAPDKSGLPSDRFSAERTGGSVSTLTIQRTQQEDSAVYLCASSLVYVGGETQYFGPGTRLLVL.

The gene calls are TRBV27 and TRBJ2-1; 8 positions agree with TRBD1. Per germline, CDR1 MNHEY and CDR2 SMNVEV (reference sequence). Trimming cost V 5 bases and J 8 bases; bases outside gene matches: 14. This CDR3 region has 16 residues. Written as DNA, the CDR3 is TGTGCCAGCAGTACACCGGGACAGGAACTCAAGGATGAGCAGTTCTTC. Translation gives CASSTPGQELKDEQFF.

The sample holds many counts of this clonotype. The genes are TRBV29-1 and TRBJ1-1; 11 nucleotides match TRBD1. With 7 bases clipped from V and 5 bases from J, the junction kept 6 bases outside the gene matches. Looked up from germline, CDR1 is SQVTM and CDR2 is ANQGSEA. CDR3 length: 13 residues. Here the CDR3 reads CSAGTGGATEAFF. For the CDR3, the DNA is TGCAGCGCCGGGACAGGGGGAGCAACTGAAGCTTTCTTT.

This clonotype was seen ten or more times. The chain is built from TRBV24-1 and TRBJ2-5; 14 nucleotides agree with TRBD2. CDR3 length equals 16 residues. CDR1 and CDR2 (germline): KGHDR, SFDVKD. Losses at the gene ends were 4 bases for V and 4 bases for J; bases not matched to a gene: 4. The CDR3 coding sequence is TGTGCCACCAGTGACTCGGGACTAGCGGGAGTAGAGACCCAGTACTTC. Translating gives CATSDSGLAGVETQYF.

This clonotype was recorded many times. The V call is TRBV10-3, the J call TRBJ2-7; 8 positions agree with TRBD1. The CDR3 has 13 residues. In germline, CDR1 is ENHRY, CDR2 SYGVKD. Trimming cost V 6 bases and J 5 bases; bases outside gene matches: 6. Here the CDR3 DNA reads TGTGCCATCAGGCGGGACAGGATCAACGAGCAGTACTTC. Translated: CAIRRDRINEQYF.

The chain couples TRBV4-1 to TRBJ2-3, with D uncertain. Germline V lookup: CDR1 MGHRA, CDR2 YSYEKL. This CDR3 has 18 amino acids. Trimming left V 5 bases short and J 6 bases short, with 27 bases between. CDR3 coding DNA: TGCGCCAGCAGCGACAAGATGCGTAGGAGCCGGTGGGCGGATACGCAGTATTTT. This translates into CASSDKMRRSRWADTQYF.

Many counts were recorded for this clonotype. This sequence joins TRBV19 and TRBJ2-5; 10 bases are shared with TRBD2. After removal of 6 bases from V and 4 bases from J, the junction contained 2 bases not matched to a gene. The CDR3 extends over 13 amino acids. Germline loops: CDR1 LNHDA, CDR2 SQIVND (reference sequence). CDR3 region: CASRPSGRETQYF. The CDR3 region has the DNA TGTGCCAGTAGGCCTAGCGGGAGAGAGACCCAGTACTTC.

This clonotype was seen repeatedly, ten times or more. The chain links TRBV6-1 to TRBJ2-5, with D tentatively TRBD1 or TRBD2 (7 bases each). Trimming took off 7 bases at V and 4 bases at J, with 22 bases between the two ends. Looked up from germline, CDR1 is MNHNS and CDR2 is SASEGT. CDR3 length equals 16 residues. The CDR3 region is CASTRGGGQLSETQYF. The CDR3 coding sequence is TGTGCCAGCACCAGGGGGGGCGGACAATTATCAGAGACCCAGTACTTC.

This clonotype was recorded at least ten times. The chain uses TRBV12-3 or TRBV12-4 and TRBJ2-1; 9 bases match TRBD1. The CDR3 is 15 amino acids. V lost 5 bases to trimming and J lost 7 bases; unmatched junction nucleotides: 9. CDR3 nucleotides: TGTGCCAGCAGTCATACCGGCGACAGGGGGAATGAGCAGTTCTTC. Translation gives CASSHTGDRGNEQFF.

J is TRBJ2-7 and V is TRBV7-9; 9 nucleotides agree with TRBD1. The trim removed 5 bases at V and 7 bases at J, leaving 12 bases unmatched. CDR1 SEHNR and CDR2 FQNEAQ come from the germline V gene (reference sequence). The length of the CDR3 is 15 residues. The CDR3 reads CASSPDRTGVKEQYF. CDR3 in DNA: TGTGCCAGCAGCCCAGACAGGACAGGGGTAAAAGAGCAGTACTTC.

This chain joins TRBV9 and TRBJ1-3; D is ambiguous. Germline-derived CDR1 and CDR2 are SGDLS and YYNGEE. The CDR3 totals 17 residues. Deletions cut 4 bases from V and 0 bases from J, with 17 bases between. CDR3: CASSQAPGDISGNTIYF. CDR3 sequence (DNA): TGTGCCAGCAGCCAGGCGCCAGGCGATATCTCTGGAAACACCATATATTTT.

About this clonotype itself: This may stem from a read error, because a much larger clone lies one nucleotide away. The J gene is TRBJ2-7, the V gene TRBV7-9; 8 bases fit TRBD2. The CDR3 consists of 16 residues. The germline CDR1 and CDR2 sequences are SEHNR and FQNEAQ (reference sequence). The CDR3 region is CASSLGGLAPSYKQYF. CDR3 nucleotides: TGTGCCAGCAGCTTAGGAGGACTAGCTCCCTCCTACAAGCAGTACTTC.